Reported below is one TCR beta chain. What it binds is unknown. The V gene's germline CDR1 is SGHNT and CDR2 YYREEE (reference sequence). V was clipped by 3 bases and J by 6 bases; unmatched bases: 5. CDR3 length: 14 amino acids. These data come from a study of long-term antiretroviral therapy in people with HIV. Overall study: Some samples came about a decade before the 2015 immediate-ART recommendation, and these were the earliest. Overall study findings and caveats: Controls had broader CDR3 length ranges than HIV repertoires did.

With survey level as its setting, the immunoSEQ assay was v3.0. Data came from immunoSEQ multiplex PCR; TCRdb stores just in-frame clones and leaves some out. This sample has 20,000 or so clones, with approximately 88% found just once. This receptor was obtained from a man aged 25-40 years with HIV. The J gene is TRBJ2-7, the V gene TRBV5-4; 11 bases are shared with TRBD1. The sample was unsorted PBMCs, taken approximately 5.7 years after starting antiretroviral therapy. The CDR3, as DNA: TGTGCCAGCAGCTCCGGGACAGGGGGACCCGAGCAGTACTTC. Translation: CASSSGTGGPEQYF.